This T cell receptor beta chain was recovered during a study of early T cells in non-severe SARS-CoV-2 infection. Looking at the study overall: Sequenced material consisted of bulk RNA (from unsorted whole blood), and chains were unpaired.

Study conclusions and caveats: VDJdb matching, biased toward anti-spike CD8 responses, missed private and CD4 specificities.

Turning to this clonotype: Its antigen is still unknown.

With 1 base clipped from V and 3 bases from J, the junction kept 4 bases outside the gene matches. This CDR3 has 15 residues. Germline V lookup: CDR1 DFQATT, CDR2 SNEGSKA (reference sequence). Individual cDNA molecules were tagged with unique molecular identifiers, the study reported. MiXCR was run by TCRdb on the 5' RACE reads, yielding one entry per CDR3 protein. The sample yields tens of thousands of distinct CDR3 sequences, over 4% seen once. The V gene is TRBV20-1, the J gene TRBJ2-3; 10 bases map to TRBD2. This receptor was obtained from an adult who was a healthcare worker with PCR-confirmed SARS-CoV-2 infection or an uninfected control (not recorded which). Sequencing was done on a sample of whole blood. CDR3 amino acids: CSARVPLAGTDTQYF. CDR3 bases: TGCAGTGCTAGAGTACCACTAGCGGGGACAGATACGCAGTATTTT.